The 7 T cell receptor beta chains below come from one sample, sequenced in a study of regulatory T cells in long-lasting Graves disease. Arm-PCR of CDR3 regions and iRepertoire HTBI primers were the basis on which TCR beta libraries were built. One entry per CDR3 protein results from TCRdb running MiXCR on the multiplex PCR reads. The sample lists around 450,000 distinct CDR3 sequences; 15% to 20% were seen once. The time point here: newly diagnosed GD, antithyroid drugs for less than 3 months. TCR sequences were obtained from RNA taken from PBMCs. The same sample was also used in a study of T cells in Graves' hyperthyroidism and ophthalmopathy.

Material: peripheral blood mononuclear cells (PBMCs), obtained at new diagnosis, from a patient treated with antithyroid drugs. These receptors were taken from a middle-aged man with Graves disease.

This clonotype was recorded many times. The V gene is TRBV9, the J gene TRBJ2-1; a weak D match, TRBD2 (6 bases). CDR3 length equals 16 residues. V was pared by 3 bases and J by 5 bases, with 18 bases between. Germline V gene data show CDR1 as SGDLS and CDR2 as YYNGEE. The CDR3 sequence: CASSAGDSFIHNEQFF. The CDR3 DNA follows: TGTGCCAGCAGCGCCGGGGACTCCTTCATCCACAATGAGCAGTTCTTC.

The chain combines TRBV7-6 with TRBJ2-6; D possibly uses TRBD1 or TRBD2 (6 bases each). The V end lost 3 bases, the J end lost 4 bases, and 13 bases lay between the germline ends. CDR3 length: 16 residues. Germline CDR1 SGHVS, CDR2 FNYEAQ. CDR3 DNA sequence: TGTGCCAGCAGCTTTCCGGGGGCTGCAGGGGCCAACGTCCTGACTTTC. Translated: CASSFPGAAGANVLTF.

This chain uses TRBV28 with TRBJ1-1; tentative D call: TRBD1 (5 bases). Per germline, CDR1 MDHEN and CDR2 SYDVKM. CDR3 size: 13 residues. Trimming shortened V by 8 bases and J by 5 bases, and 15 bases separated the two germline ends. In nucleotides, the CDR3 is TGTGCCAGCCTCATCGGGGGAAGGACTGAAGCTTTCTTT. Translation: CASLIGGRTEAFF.

This clonotype was observed many times. The chain is built from TRBV30 and TRBJ2-7; 9 nucleotides match TRBD2. The germline V gene encodes CDR1 GTSNPN and CDR2 SVGIG (reference sequence). CDR3 size: 15 residues. The J segment lost 2 bases and the V segment lost 0 bases, leaving 5 bases of the junction unmatched. The chain's CDR3 is CAWSVSLAGTYEQYF. CDR3 bases: TGTGCCTGGAGTGTAAGTCTAGCGGGAACCTACGAGCAGTACTTC.

For the CDR3, the DNA is TGTGCCAGCAGTTCGACAGGGCTTGGAAACACCATATATTTT. It codes for CASSSTGLGNTIYF. The chain joins TRBV28 to TRBJ1-3; 7 bases fit TRBD1. Unmatched junction bases numbered 3, after V lost 4 bases and J lost 3 bases. CDR3 length: 14 residues. Germline loops: CDR1 MDHEN, CDR2 SYDVKM.

This chain connects TRBV15 to TRBJ2-7; D gene unclear. Trimming took 1 base from V and 7 from J, leaving 17 bases between them. In germline, CDR1 is LNHNV, CDR2 YYDKDF (reference sequence). The CDR3 has 15 amino acids. This chain's CDR3 is CATSRVTTRFYEQYF. The DNA of the CDR3 is TGTGCCACCAGCAGAGTAACAACCCGTTTTTATGAGCAGTACTTC.

This clonotype occurred a few times. The J gene is TRBJ2-3, the V gene TRBV2, with 9 bases that match TRBD2. Germline-derived CDR1 and CDR2 are SNHLY and FYNNEI. The CDR3 covers 18 residues. The junction had 12 bases not matched to a gene; V was cut back by 1 base and J by 4 bases. CDR3 region: CASSEVPGLARGADTQYF. The CDR3 DNA reads TGTGCCAGCAGTGAAGTCCCGGGACTAGCACGGGGGGCAGATACGCAGTATTTT.